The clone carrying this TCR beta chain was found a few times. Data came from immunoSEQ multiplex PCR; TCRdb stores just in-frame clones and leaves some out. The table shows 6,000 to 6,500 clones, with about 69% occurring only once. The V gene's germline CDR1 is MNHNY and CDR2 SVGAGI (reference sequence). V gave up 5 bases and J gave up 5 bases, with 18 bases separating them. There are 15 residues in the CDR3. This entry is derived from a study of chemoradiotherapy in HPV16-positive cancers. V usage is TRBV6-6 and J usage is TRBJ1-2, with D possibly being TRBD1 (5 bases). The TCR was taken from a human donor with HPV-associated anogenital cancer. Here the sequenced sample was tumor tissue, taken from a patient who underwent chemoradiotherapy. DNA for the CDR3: TGTGCCAGCAGTCACCTACAGGAAAGGATGTATGGCTACACCTTC. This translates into CASSHLQERMYGYTF.